This T cell receptor (beta chain) was captured in a study of brain T cells in children with intractable seizures. The study's findings and limits: Pre- and post-surgery blood differed in depth, so pre-surgery absences may be undersampling. Viral specificity was inferred only from CDR3 similarity; HCMV serostatus was unknown.

Trimming removed 6 bases from V and 4 bases from J, with 5 bases in between. Per germline, CDR1 KGHSH and CDR2 LQKENI. The CDR3 runs to 11 residues. Libraries were prepared by immunoSEQ multiplex PCR; TCRdb keeps only in-frame clonotypes and omits some of them. The sample gives about 80,000 clones, around nine tenths of which show up once; roughly a quarter is in the top ten. A remark on this clone: What it binds is unknown. The same CDR3 can be traced to other DNA sequences in this sample.

The input for sequencing was peripheral blood, taken at surgery. This receptor was identified in a girl aged 2 to 10 with Rasmussen encephalitis and intractable seizures. V usage is TRBV18 and J usage is TRBJ2-3; D uncertain. CDR3 DNA: TGTGCCAGCTCCCTAGCAGATACGCAGTATTTT. It codes for CASSLADTQYF. The full variable domain, completed using reference TRBV18 and TRBJ2-3, is NAGVMQNPRHLVRRRGQEARLRCSPMKGHSHVYWYRQLPEEGLKFMVYLQKENIIDESGMPKERFSAEFPKEGPSILRIQQVVRGDSAAYFCASSLADTQYFGPGTRLTVL.